This TCR beta chain was recovered during a study of OX40 agonist ivuxolimab in advanced cancers. About the study as a whole: Ivuxolimab, which targeted the costimulatory receptor OX40 (CD134), was an agonistic, fully human IgG2 monoclonal antibody. The paper reports the monotherapy dose-escalation portion (N of about 50 patients) of the phase I ivuxolimab trial. Among the approximately 54 dose-escalation patients, 19 had hepatocellular carcinoma, roughly 15 melanoma, 9 renal cell carcinoma and 9 head and neck cancer. Partial responses occurred in three dose-escalation patients, of whom one had hepatocellular carcinoma and two had cutaneous melanoma. Intravenous ivuxolimab was administered to patients every 2 weeks at six dose levels: 0.01, 0.1, 0.3, 1.5, 3 and 10 mg/kg. The point of sequencing TCRbeta in the periphery was to test whether ivuxolimab changed TCR sequence diversity and drove clonal T-cell expansion. A male proportion of 82.7% and a mean age of around 60 years, ranging from roughly 23 to 85, were recorded for the dose-escalation cohort. Prior anti-PD-1, anti-PD-L1 or anti-CTLA-4 therapy was permitted, and 40% of dose-escalation patients had received checkpoint inhibitors. Beyond this particular receptor, the publication reports: After ivuxolimab, CD8+ T cells had more expanded clones than CD4+ T cells on average. In the 0.1-3.0 mg/kg groups, partial responders were among the patients with the lowest normalized peripheral clonal expansion, particularly in CD8+ T cells. Low levels of normalized T-cell clonal expansion were also seen in some nonresponding patients. At doses of 0.1 to 3.0 mg/kg, clonal expansion of both CD4+ and CD8+ blood T cells was observed from baseline to week 6. The antigen specificity of the clonally expanded peripheral T cells was not determined.

The trial excluded patients who had a history of autoimmune disease or were on systemic immunosuppression. Peripheral blood for TCR sequencing was collected from all dose cohorts at baseline, on cycle 4 day 1, and on cycle 7 day 1. The samples were drawn from a first-in-human, open-label, multicenter phase I dose-escalation trial of ivuxolimab. Adults with locally advanced or metastatic head and neck squamous cell, hepatocellular, melanoma or renal cell carcinoma were enrolled in the trial. CD4+ and CD8+ T cells were sorted separately from peripheral blood before TCR sequencing. For sequencing of the TCRbeta CDR3 region, genomic DNA was extracted from the sorted cells. The immunoSEQ Assay was used for sequencing of TCRbeta CDR3 regions. TCRdb limited this immuneACCESS table to in-frame rearrangements with V and J called. A share of clones is missing; checked studies link under half to unresolved V genes, and the rest is unexplained. For this sample there are some 83,000 clones; over 90% appear just once. Roughly 6.5% of the sample lies in the top ten.

This clone was observed a single time. It has no known antigen specificity. No qualities accompany the bases; no much larger clone lies one base away. Material: CD4+ or CD8+ T cells sorted from blood, obtained in a trial of the OX40 agonist ivuxolimab. The sequence derives from an adult with an advanced solid tumor such as melanoma, head and neck, liver or kidney cancer.

CDR3 loop: CASSSGGQGALGELFF. The nucleotide sequence reads TGTGCCAGCAGCTCAGGGGGACAGGGGGCTCTCGGGGAGCTGTTTTTT. The chain uses TRBV7-9 and TRBJ2-2, with TRBD1 identical over 12 junction bases. V lost 4 bases and J lost 7 bases, and the count of bases not matched to a germline gene is 7. The germline V gene encodes CDR1 SEHNR and CDR2 FQNEAQ (reference sequence). The CDR3 sequence holds 16 residues, the cysteine and phenylalanine included. Left in the record is the CDR3 DNA by itself, 48 bases read in frame from the first base.